These 14 T cell receptor beta chains came from one sample sequenced in a study of blood T cells in healthy people across ages. Together with a sample-barcoded 5' primer, a J-beta primer mix was included in a second PCR lasting roughly 6 to 12 cycles. TCRdb re-called the 5' RACE reads with MiXCR, one entry per CDR3 protein. The sample has 540,000 or so distinct CDR3 sequences; roughly 28% are singletons. Sequencing used blood. The receptors were gathered from a woman aged 70 to 79 in good health.

This clonotype was observed a handful of times. The chain uses TRBV11-2 and TRBJ2-5; possible D gene TRBD1, 6 bases. CDR3 length equals 15 residues. The V and J ends lost 8 bases and 2 bases respectively, with 18 bases between them. The V gene's germline CDR1 is SGHAT and CDR2 FQNNGV. The CDR3 bases are TGTGCCAGCGGCCTAATAATGGGGGCTCAAGAGACCCAGTACTTC. It is translated as CASGLIMGAQETQYF.

DNA of the CDR3: TGTGCCAGCAGTGAAGACAGGCCCCTTAATTCACCCCTCCACTTT. This codes for CASSEDRPLNSPLHF. The rearrangement uses TRBV2 and TRBJ1-6, with D possibly matching TRBD1 (5 bases). Germline V gene lookup returns CDR1 SNHLY and CDR2 FYNNEI. Trimming removed 1 base from V and 6 bases from J, with 10 bases in between. The CDR3 is 15 residues long.

This clonotype was seen a few times. The rearrangement links TRBV4-3 to TRBJ2-7, with D hard to call. The CDR3 contains 15 residues. V was clipped by 0 bases and J by 4 bases, with 13 bases between them. Per the germline V gene, CDR1 is LGHNA and CDR2 is YSLEER. CDR3 sequence reads: CASSQDQDFYYEQYF. In DNA form, the CDR3 reads TGCGCCAGCAGCCAAGATCAAGACTTTTATTACGAGCAGTACTTC.

This rearrangement joins TRBV5-1 to TRBJ2-3; unclear D gene. The V and J ends lost 4 bases and 0 bases respectively, with 18 bases between them. The CDR3 has 17 residues. Germline CDR1 and CDR2: SGHRS and YFSETQ. The CDR3, as DNA: TGCGCCAGCAGCGAGGCGAGGACCTGGGATAGCACAGATACGCAGTATTTT. As protein: CASSEARTWDSTDTQYF.

This clonotype was picked up a small number of times. CDR3 nucleotides: TGTGCCAGCAGCCCGGTCGCTGGCACCCTAGGGCATGAGCAGTTCTTC. Encoded protein: CASSPVAGTLGHEQFF. The rearrangement joins TRBV7-2 to TRBJ2-1; no reliable D call. The CDR3 has 16 amino acids. V was trimmed by 5 bases and J by 8 bases, leaving 22 bases between them. Germline V gives CDR1 SGHTA, CDR2 FQGNSA.

This rearrangement joins TRBV12-3 or TRBV12-4 to TRBJ2-5; 8 bases agree with TRBD2. The DNA end lines up better with TRBJ2-1; the J call may be wrong. This CDR3 is 15 amino acids long. The CDR3 DNA reads as TGTGCCAGCACTCATCGGGGGGGCCTAAAGAATGAGCAGTTCTTC. The encoded protein is CASTHRGGLKNEQFF.

The V and J genes are TRBV29-1 and TRBJ2-1; weak D call: TRBD1 (7 bases). V dropped 2 bases and J dropped 7 bases, with 9 bases sitting between them. This CDR3 has 12 residues. Germline CDR1 and CDR2: SQVTM and ANQGSEA. The CDR3 DNA reads TGCAGCGTTGAACAGGGGGGAAATGAGCAGTTCTTC. Its translation: CSVEQGGNEQFF.

At least ten counts were recorded for this clonotype. CDR3 region: CASSQDSILEQFF. The CDR3 region has the DNA TGCGCCAGCAGCCAAGATTCAATCCTGGAGCAGTTCTTC. This rearrangement joins TRBV4-3 to TRBJ2-1; D is unresolved. The V gene lost 0 bases and the J gene lost 10 bases, with 10 bases spanning the gap. The CDR3 is 13 residues long. Germline V gives CDR1 LGHNA, CDR2 YSLEER.

This clonotype has a handful of counts. V is TRBV30 and J is TRBJ1-3, with D possibly matching TRBD1 (5 bases). The CDR3 loop spans 14 amino acids. The germline V gene encodes CDR1 GTSNPN and CDR2 SVGIG (reference sequence). V was cut by 5 bases and J by 0 bases, with 11 bases left in between. CDR3 in amino acids: CAWAGTFSGNTIYF. Written as DNA, the CDR3 is TGTGCCTGGGCGGGGACTTTCTCTGGAAACACCATATATTTT.

In this sample, this clonotype turned up a few times. This chain uses TRBV15 with TRBJ1-2; D remains ambiguous. Looked up from germline, CDR1 is LNHNV and CDR2 is YYDKDF (reference sequence). Between the trimmed V and J ends, which lost 1 base and 1 base, there was a span of 10 bases. This CDR3 is built from 15 residues. CDR3 protein: CATSRVGPSNYGYTF. As DNA, the CDR3 is TGTGCCACCAGCAGAGTAGGCCCTAGTAACTATGGCTACACCTTC.

The V call is TRBV5-1, the J call TRBJ2-5; tentatively, D is TRBD2 (6 bases). The J call could be wrong; TRBJ2-1 is a better fit for the DNA end. The CDR3 is 14 residues long. Germline V gene sequence: CDR1 SGHRS, CDR2 YFSETQ. CDR3 in amino acids: CASSPGSSANEQFF. The CDR3 bases are TGCGCCAGCAGCCCCGGGAGTTCAGCCAATGAGCAGTTCTTC.

There are a few counts of this clonotype. This chain connects TRBV6-5 to TRBJ2-3; 9 bases map to TRBD1. CDR3 length: 14 amino acids. CDR1 is MNHEY, CDR2 SVGAGI, per germline. J was trimmed by 3 bases and V by 5 bases; bases with no gene match: 3. CDR3 bases: TGTGCCAGCAGTAACAGGGGGCTGACAGATACGCAGTATTTT. Its translation: CASSNRGLTDTQYF.

The CDR3: CASSLRTGGGSEAFF. The CDR3 DNA is TGTGCCAGCAGTTTACGGACAGGGGGTGGGTCTGAAGCTTTCTTT. The chain has TRBV12-3 or TRBV12-4 and TRBJ1-1; 10 nucleotides align to TRBD1. The V segment lost 2 bases and the J segment 6 bases; nucleotides outside the gene matches: 6. The CDR3 covers 15 residues.

This clonotype has a handful of counts. The chain links TRBV7-2 to TRBJ1-2, with D uncertain. From germline, CDR1 is SGHTA and CDR2 FQGNSA. V was shortened by 4 bases and J by 2 bases, with 11 bases between the two germline ends. This CDR3 is built from 14 residues. CDR3 sequence reads: CASSWDVANYGYTF. The CDR3 DNA is TGTGCCAGCAGCTGGGATGTAGCAAACTATGGCTACACCTTC.